This TCR beta chain was sequenced for a study of blood T cells in healthy people across ages. Regarding the study as a whole: The long-lived group displayed more naive CD4+ cells, plus higher diversity, than the aged donors did. PBMC samples, being unsorted, prevented any conclusive comparison of naive and antigen-experienced cells.

A note on this clonotype: Its antigen is as yet unknown.

The authors ran a second PCR of roughly 6 to 12 cycles using a sample-barcoded 5' primer and a J-beta primer mix. TCRdb re-called the 5' RACE reads with MiXCR, one entry per CDR3 protein. This table has over a million distinct CDR3 sequences, less than 45% appearing once. V lost 2 bases and J 0 bases, leaving 13 bases between the germline ends. This CDR3 comprises 16 residues. Germline lookup yields CDR1 SEHNR and CDR2 FQNEAQ (reference sequence). Sequencing input: blood. The clonotype was recovered from a woman aged 18-29 years in good health. The chain has TRBV7-9 and TRBJ1-1; maybe TRBD1 (5 bases). The CDR3 DNA reads as TGTGCCAGCAGCTTAAGTTTGCGACAGTTGAACACTGAAGCTTTCTTT. This encodes CASSLSLRQLNTEAFF.